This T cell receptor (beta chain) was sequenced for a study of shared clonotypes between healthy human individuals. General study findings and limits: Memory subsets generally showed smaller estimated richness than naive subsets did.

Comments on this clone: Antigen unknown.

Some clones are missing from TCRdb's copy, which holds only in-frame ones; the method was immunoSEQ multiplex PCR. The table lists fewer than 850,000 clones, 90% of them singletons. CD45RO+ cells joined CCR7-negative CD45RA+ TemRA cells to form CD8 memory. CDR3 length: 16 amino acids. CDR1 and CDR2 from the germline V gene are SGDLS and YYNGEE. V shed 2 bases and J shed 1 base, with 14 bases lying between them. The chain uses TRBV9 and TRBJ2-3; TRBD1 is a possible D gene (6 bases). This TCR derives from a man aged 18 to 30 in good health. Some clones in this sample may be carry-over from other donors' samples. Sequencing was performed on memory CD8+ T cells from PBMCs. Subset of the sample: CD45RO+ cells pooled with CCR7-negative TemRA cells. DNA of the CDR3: TGTGCCAGCAGCGTGGCCGGGACATACCGCACAGATACGCAGTATTTT. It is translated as CASSVAGTYRTDTQYF. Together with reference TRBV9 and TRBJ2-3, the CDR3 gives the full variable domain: DSGVTQTPKHLITATGQRVTLRCSPRSGDLSVYWYQQSLDQGLQFLIQYYNGEERAKGNILERFSAQQFPDLHSELNLSSLELGDSALYFCASSVAGTYRTDTQYFGPGTRLTVL.